The 6 T cell receptor beta chains below all came from one sample that was sequenced in a study of cytomegalovirus exposure and HLA in healthy donors. Primers included in the PCR were 60 Vbeta and 13 Jbeta primers. Sequenced by immunoSEQ multiplex PCR; TCRdb stores in-frame clones only, minus some. The table has roughly 180,000 clones, approximately 88% seen once. Material: PBMCs. The receptors originated from a man aged 25-45 years in good health and CMV-seronegative.

This rearrangement joins TRBV5-4 to TRBJ2-5; D not resolved. The J call could be wrong; TRBJ2-7 is a better fit for the DNA end. Germline lookup yields CDR1 SGHNT and CDR2 YYREEE (reference sequence). The CDR3 has 12 residues. CDR3 nucleotides: TGTGCCAGCAGCTTGGAGAGAGGCGAGCAGTACTTC. Amino acids: CASSLERGEQYF.

The gene calls are TRBV28 and TRBJ1-5; D remains ambiguous. This CDR3 region has 11 residues. The germline V gene has CDR1 MDHEN and CDR2 SYDVKM. The V end lost 4 bases, the J end lost 9 bases, and 7 bases lay between the germline ends. The CDR3 coding sequence is TGTGCCAGCAGTTCCGGGGTGCCCCAGCATTTT. Residues: CASSSGVPQHF.

The rearrangement uses TRBV18 and TRBJ1-1; 8 bases agree with TRBD1. This CDR3 has 17 amino acids. Germline V lookup: CDR1 KGHSH, CDR2 LQKENI. Germline trimming cut 1 base from V and 4 bases from J; bases unmatched to any gene: 11. Written as DNA, the CDR3 is TGTGCCAGCTCACCACTAGGACAGGGTGGGCACCTCACTGAAGCTTTCTTT. Protein product: CASSPLGQGGHLTEAFF.

The V gene is TRBV28, the J gene TRBJ2-7; possible D gene TRBD1, 5 bases. The V gene lost 3 bases and the J gene lost 3 bases, with 18 bases spanning the gap. The CDR3 runs 16 residues. The germline V gene encodes CDR1 MDHEN and CDR2 SYDVKM. The CDR3 reads CASSLKRAGIVYEQYF. The CDR3, as DNA: TGTGCCAGCAGTTTGAAGCGCGCAGGGATAGTCTACGAGCAGTACTTC.

This chain uses TRBV28 with TRBJ2-5; TRBD2 matches 7 bases. This CDR3 region has 13 residues. The ends lost 8 bases at V and 4 bases at J; junction bases unmatched: 7. The germline V gene encodes CDR1 MDHEN and CDR2 SYDVKM. DNA of the CDR3: TGTGCCAGCTTTTCAGGGAGGGGAGAGACCCAGTACTTC. This encodes CASFSGRGETQYF. Variable domain in full (rest from reference TRBV28 and TRBJ2-5): DVKVTQSSRYLVKRTGEKVFLECVQDMDHENMFWYRQDPGLGLRLIYFSYDVKMKEKGDIPEGYSVSREKKERFSLILESASTNQTSMYLCASFSGRGETQYFGPGTRLLVL.

V usage is TRBV7-2 and J usage is TRBJ2-5; D uncertain. The J call may be mistaken, given a closer DNA end match to TRBJ2-7. Germline assignment: CDR1 SGHTA and CDR2 FQGNSA. The CDR3 totals 14 residues. In DNA, the CDR3 is TGTGCCAGCAGCTTAAACCCCCTTAACGCCGAGCAGTACTTC. Translation gives CASSLNPLNAEQYF.